These 24 T cell receptor beta chains originate from one sample sequenced in a study of identifying expanded T cells in peripheral blood. Profiling relied on immunoSEQ multiplex PCR, and the TCRdb table lists in-frame clones only, not all of them. The sample has some 97,000 clones, over 80% seen once. Sequencing was performed on blood. These receptor sequences come from a person aged 18 to 70 in good health.

The chain combines TRBV30 with TRBJ1-2; D might be TRBD1 (5 bases). This CDR3 spans 14 amino acids. Trimming left V 3 bases short and J 4 bases short, with 15 bases between. The germline gives CDR1 GTSNPN, CDR2 SVGIG (reference sequence). The CDR3: CAWRLNQGFYGYTF. In nucleotides, the CDR3 is TGTGCCTGGAGACTAAATCAGGGATTCTATGGCTACACCTTC.

V and J are TRBV5-1 and TRBJ2-1, with no clear D. The CDR3 sequence is 14 residues long. The germline V gene has CDR1 SGHRS and CDR2 YFSETQ. Deletions cut 2 bases from V and 0 bases from J, with 6 bases between. The CDR3 DNA sequence: TGCGCCAGCAGCTTACAGAGCTCCTACAATGAGCAGTTCTTC. It translates to CASSLQSSYNEQFF.

This CDR3 is CASPRRSLFSYEQYF. Written as DNA, the CDR3 is TGTGCCAGCCCGCGCAGGAGTCTATTCTCCTACGAGCAGTACTTC. The chain has TRBV7-9 and TRBJ2-7; D is undetermined. Trimming removed 8 bases at V and 0 bases at J, with 17 bases between. This CDR3 has 15 residues. Germline V lookup: CDR1 SEHNR, CDR2 FQNEAQ (reference sequence).

The chain links TRBV4-1 to TRBJ2-4; 8 bases align to TRBD1. With V trimmed by 1 base and J by 8 bases, 7 bases remained unmatched. Germline CDR1 reads MGHRA; CDR2 reads YSYEKL. CDR3 size: 15 residues. DNA of the CDR3: TGCGCCAGCAGCCAAGTGGGGCAGGGGGCGGACATTCAGTACTTC. Translated, it gives CASSQVGQGADIQYF.

This rearrangement joins TRBV19 to TRBJ2-3, with 8 bases aligning to TRBD2. This CDR3 spans 16 amino acids. The V gene's germline CDR1 is LNHDA and CDR2 SQIVND (reference sequence). With 5 bases clipped from V and 3 bases from J, the junction kept 10 bases outside the gene matches. CDR3 sequence reads: CASSSRGSGTTDTQYF. The CDR3, as DNA: TGTGCCAGTAGTTCCCGGGGTAGCGGGACGACAGATACGCAGTATTTT.

The chain has TRBV5-6 and TRBJ2-1; D is possibly TRBD2 (5 bases). V was pared by 2 bases and J by 9 bases, with 15 bases between. This CDR3 region has 14 residues. CDR1 SGHDT and CDR2 YYEEEE come from the germline V gene. The CDR3 nucleotides read TGTGCCAGCAGCTTCCCATATTCGGGATCTGAGCAGTTCTTC. Its protein product is CASSFPYSGSEQFF.

The chain is built from TRBV6-5 and TRBJ1-3; tentatively, D is TRBD1 (5 bases). The CDR3 extends over 15 amino acids. Trimming removed 6 bases from V and 0 bases from J, with 12 bases in between. Per the germline V gene, CDR1 is MNHEY and CDR2 is SVGAGI. In DNA form, the CDR3 reads TGTGCCAGCAGCCGGGGGACGAACTCTGGAAACACCATATATTTT. It translates to CASSRGTNSGNTIYF.

This chain links TRBV28 with TRBJ1-2; possible D gene TRBD1, 5 bases. The CDR3 runs 12 residues. Trimming left V 6 bases short and J 2 bases short, with 7 bases between. Per the germline V gene, CDR1 is MDHEN and CDR2 is SYDVKM. CDR3 region: CASSRQNYGYTF. DNA for the CDR3: TGTGCCAGCAGCCGACAGAACTATGGCTACACCTTC.

The chain is built from TRBV5-1 and TRBJ1-2, with D unclear. The ends were cut back, 4 bases at V and 0 bases at J, with 7 bases in the middle. The CDR3 covers 13 residues. Looked up from germline, CDR1 is SGHRS and CDR2 is YFSETQ. This CDR3 is CASSIDTNYGYTF. The CDR3, as DNA: TGCGCCAGCAGCATCGACACTAACTATGGCTACACCTTC.

This chain uses TRBV15 with TRBJ1-1; D is unresolved. Per germline, CDR1 LNHNV and CDR2 YYDKDF (reference sequence). The CDR3 spans 15 residues. V was clipped by 3 bases and J by 1 base, with 12 bases between them. As DNA, the CDR3 is TGTGCCACCAGCAGCCCATCTCCAAGGAACACTGAAGCTTTCTTT. Protein product: CATSSPSPRNTEAFF.

The chain is built from TRBV28 and TRBJ1-2; D is uncertain. Germline lookup yields CDR1 MDHEN and CDR2 SYDVKM. Deletions cut 4 bases from V and 3 bases from J, with 6 bases between. The CDR3 length is 12 residues. The CDR3: CASSSRYYGYTF. The CDR3 DNA is TGTGCCAGCAGTTCGAGATACTATGGCTACACCTTC.

The chain is built from TRBV2 and TRBJ1-1; no clear D. Per germline, CDR1 SNHLY and CDR2 FYNNEI. V was trimmed by 10 bases and J by 1 base, leaving 13 bases between them. This CDR3 is built from 13 residues. The CDR3 protein is CATQSTENTEAFF. The CDR3 DNA reads TGTGCCACACAATCAACTGAGAACACTGAAGCTTTCTTT. Full variable domain (remainder filled in from reference TRBV2 and TRBJ1-1): EPEVTQTPSHQVTQMGQEVILRCVPISNHLYFYWYRQILGQKVEFLVSFYNNEISEKSEIFDDQFSVERPDGSNFTLKIRSTKLEDSAMYFCATQSTENTEAFFGQGTRLTVV.

The count of this clone is one. The chain carries TRBV7-2 and TRBJ1-4; D gene ambiguous. Germline values: CDR1 SGHTA, CDR2 FQGNSA. Trimming stripped 5 bases from V and 4 bases from J, with 14 bases between. The CDR3 loop spans 15 amino acids. The CDR3, as DNA: TGTGCCAGCAGCCTCGAGGTAGACCGTAATGAAAAACTGTTTTTT. This translates into CASSLEVDRNEKLFF.

The J gene is TRBJ1-2, the V gene TRBV7-8; D unclear. Germline V gene sequence: CDR1 SGHVS, CDR2 FQNEAQ. This CDR3 contains 14 residues. Trimming removed 0 bases from V and 3 bases from J, with 8 bases in between. In nucleotides, the CDR3 is TGTGCCAGCAGCTTAGCTTCCCGGGACTATGGCTACACCTTC. It is translated as CASSLASRDYGYTF.

The gene calls are TRBV29-1 and TRBJ2-1, with TRBD1 identical over 8 bases. There are 15 residues in the CDR3. Germline V gene sequence: CDR1 SQVTM, CDR2 ANQGSEA. The ends lost 1 base at V and 8 bases at J; junction bases unmatched: 10. CDR3 in DNA: TGCAGCGTTGAAGTGGGACAGGTGGGTTCGGATGAGCAGTTCTTC. This translates into CSVEVGQVGSDEQFF.

The J gene is TRBJ2-7, the V gene TRBV4-3; 12 bases line up with TRBD2. V dropped 3 bases and J dropped 0; count of bases not matched to a gene: 9. Germline V gene lookup returns CDR1 LGHNA and CDR2 YSLEER. The CDR3 is made up of 18 amino acids. CDR3 region: CASSHGLAGKATSYEQYF. The CDR3 DNA follows: TGCGCCAGCAGCCACGGACTAGCGGGAAAGGCAACCTCCTACGAGCAGTACTTC.

V is TRBV9 and J is TRBJ1-6, with D uncertain. Trimming removed 3 bases at V and 8 bases at J, with 12 bases between. The CDR3 has 14 amino acids. From germline, CDR1 is SGDLS and CDR2 YYNGEE. For the CDR3, the DNA is TGTGCCAGCAGCGATGGGTCGGGAGATTCACCCCTCCACTTT. Translated, it gives CASSDGSGDSPLHF.

The CDR3 DNA reads TGTGCCAGCAGCTCTGCACTAGCGGGAGGCACAGATACGCAGTATTTT. Protein: CASSSALAGGTDTQYF. The V gene is TRBV7-3, the J gene TRBJ2-3; 11 nucleotides agree with TRBD2. V trimming: 4 bases; J trimming: 1 base; junction bases outside the gene matches: 4. The germline CDR1 and CDR2 sequences are SGHTA and FQGTGA. The CDR3 loop spans 16 amino acids.

The chain employs TRBV27 and TRBJ2-1, with D possibly TRBD2 on 6 matching bases. V dropped 5 bases and J dropped 2 bases, with 16 bases sitting between them. The CDR3 sequence is 16 residues long. Germline V gene sequence: CDR1 MNHEY, CDR2 SMNVEV (reference sequence). This chain's CDR3 is CASSPPGRGAYNEQFF. In nucleotides, the CDR3 is TGTGCCAGCAGTCCCCCAGGGCGGGGAGCCTACAATGAGCAGTTCTTC.

The genes are TRBV18 and TRBJ1-3; the D is unclear. The germline gives CDR1 KGHSH, CDR2 LQKENI. V lost 3 bases and J lost 0, with 15 bases in between. This CDR3 is 17 amino acids long. CDR3 nucleotides: TGTGCCAGCTCACCGGTTTCTCGGTCGTCCTCTGGAAACACCATATATTTT. Protein: CASSPVSRSSSGNTIYF.

This chain links TRBV7-3 with TRBJ2-3, with 7 bases identical to TRBD2. This CDR3 region has 16 residues. Trimming took 5 bases from V and 4 from J; bases not matched to a gene: 12. Germline V gene data show CDR1 as SGHTA and CDR2 as FQGTGA. CDR3 coding DNA: TGTGCCAGCAGCCCCATGGCGGGAGCCCAACCAGATACGCAGTATTTT. This translates into CASSPMAGAQPDTQYF.

The chain uses TRBV6-5 and TRBJ2-5; perhaps D is TRBD1 or TRBD2 (5 bases each). CDR3 length equals 15 residues. The germline V gene has CDR1 MNHEY and CDR2 SVGAGI. The V gene lost 6 bases and the J gene lost 2 bases, with 16 bases spanning the gap. CDR3 nucleotides: TGTGCCAGCAGCCAAGTCGGGGCAGGGCAAGAGACCCAGTACTTC. Translation: CASSQVGAGQETQYF.

This chain uses TRBV4-3 with TRBJ1-4; 8 bases match TRBD1. The CDR3 is made up of 17 amino acids. Germline V CDR1 and CDR2: LGHNA, YSLEER. J gave up 4 bases and V 0 bases, and 7 bases lay outside the gene matches. DNA of the CDR3: TGCGCCAGCAGCCAAGACGCCGGGACAGGTCATAATGAAAAACTGTTTTTT. This gives the protein CASSQDAGTGHNEKLFF.

The chain recombines TRBV9 with TRBJ2-1; TRBD2 aligns across 12 bases. The CDR3 spans 15 residues. V shed 4 bases, J shed 8 bases, and the junction held 7 bases outside the gene matches. The germline V gene has CDR1 SGDLS and CDR2 YYNGEE. This chain's CDR3 is CASSIGTSGLDEQFF. The CDR3 coding sequence is TGTGCCAGCAGCATCGGGACTAGCGGGTTGGATGAGCAGTTCTTC.